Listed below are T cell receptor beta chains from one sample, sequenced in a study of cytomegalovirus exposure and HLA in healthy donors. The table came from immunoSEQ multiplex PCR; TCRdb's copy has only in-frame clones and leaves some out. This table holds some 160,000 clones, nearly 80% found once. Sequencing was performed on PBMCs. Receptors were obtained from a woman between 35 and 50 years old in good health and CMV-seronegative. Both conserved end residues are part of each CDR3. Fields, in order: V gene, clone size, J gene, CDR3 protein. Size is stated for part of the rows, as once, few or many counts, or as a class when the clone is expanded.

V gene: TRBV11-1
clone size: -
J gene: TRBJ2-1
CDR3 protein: CASRALGGIYNEQFF

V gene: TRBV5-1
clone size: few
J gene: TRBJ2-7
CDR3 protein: CASSSGTGLYEQYF

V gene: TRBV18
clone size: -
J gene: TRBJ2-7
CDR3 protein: CASSPRSLLTTSEQYF

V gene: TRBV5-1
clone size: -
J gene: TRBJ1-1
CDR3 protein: CASSWRQGSTEAFF

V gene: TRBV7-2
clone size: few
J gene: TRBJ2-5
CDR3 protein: CASSLDRGETQYF

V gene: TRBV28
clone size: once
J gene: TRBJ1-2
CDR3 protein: CASSLRGIKGYTF

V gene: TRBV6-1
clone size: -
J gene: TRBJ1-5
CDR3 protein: CASSEDPGKDQPQHF

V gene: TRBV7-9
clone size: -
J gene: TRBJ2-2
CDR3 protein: CASSLRTGDRTGELFF

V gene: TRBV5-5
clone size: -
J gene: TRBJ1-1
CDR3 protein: CASSLGYEAFF

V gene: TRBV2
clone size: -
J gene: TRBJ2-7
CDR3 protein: CASSRQSYEQYF

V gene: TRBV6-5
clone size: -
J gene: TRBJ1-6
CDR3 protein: CASTNRGSNSPLHF

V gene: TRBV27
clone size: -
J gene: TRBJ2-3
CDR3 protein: CASSLRQPDTDTQYF

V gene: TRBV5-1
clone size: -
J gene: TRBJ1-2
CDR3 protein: CASNPRIRGEANYGYTF

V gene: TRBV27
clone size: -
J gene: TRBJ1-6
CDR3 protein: CASTLQGPYNSPLHF

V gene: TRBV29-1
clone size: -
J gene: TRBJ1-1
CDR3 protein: CSGAGRMNTEAFF

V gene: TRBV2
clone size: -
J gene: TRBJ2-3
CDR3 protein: CATRLQGAQADTQYF

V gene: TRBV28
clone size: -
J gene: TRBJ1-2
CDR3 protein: CASSLSAGYGYTF

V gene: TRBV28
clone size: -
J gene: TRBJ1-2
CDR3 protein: CASSLGGPYFTF

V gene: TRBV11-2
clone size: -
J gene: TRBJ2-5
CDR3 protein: CASSKTQTQYF

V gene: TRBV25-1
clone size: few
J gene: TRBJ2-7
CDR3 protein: CASSGAGLRAYEQYF

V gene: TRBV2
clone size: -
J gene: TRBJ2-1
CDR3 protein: CASSTLAGDEQFF

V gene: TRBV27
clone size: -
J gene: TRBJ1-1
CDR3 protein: CASSLSTRGNTEAFF

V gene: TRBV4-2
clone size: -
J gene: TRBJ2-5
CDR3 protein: CASSQDGNLAETQYF

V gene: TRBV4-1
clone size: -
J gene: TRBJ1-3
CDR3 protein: CASANSQGAHTIYF

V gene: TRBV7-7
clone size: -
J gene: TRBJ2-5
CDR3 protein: CASSRDRRETQYF

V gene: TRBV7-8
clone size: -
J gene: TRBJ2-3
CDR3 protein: CASSLNVVGGRSTQYF

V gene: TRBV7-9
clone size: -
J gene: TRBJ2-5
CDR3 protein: CASRLTGDQETQYF

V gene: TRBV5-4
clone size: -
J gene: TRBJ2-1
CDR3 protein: CASSLPGASYNEQFF

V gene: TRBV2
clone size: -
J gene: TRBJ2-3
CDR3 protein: CASSEGAADTQYF

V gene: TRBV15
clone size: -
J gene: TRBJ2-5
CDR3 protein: CATSRPPIGGETQYF

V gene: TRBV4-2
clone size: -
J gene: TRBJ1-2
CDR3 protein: CASSQDLTAYGYTF

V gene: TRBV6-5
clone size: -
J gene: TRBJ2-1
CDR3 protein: CASSPGGSYNEQFF

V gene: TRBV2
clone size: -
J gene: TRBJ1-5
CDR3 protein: CASSEVGGMGPQHF

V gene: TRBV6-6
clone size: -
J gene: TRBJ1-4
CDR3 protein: CASSFGTGPEKLFF

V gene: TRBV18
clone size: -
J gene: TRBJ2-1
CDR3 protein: CASSPLGHMQFF

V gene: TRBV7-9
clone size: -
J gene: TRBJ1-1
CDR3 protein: CASSSGWSEAFF

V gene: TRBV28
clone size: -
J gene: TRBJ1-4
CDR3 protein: CASRTGTGNEKLFF

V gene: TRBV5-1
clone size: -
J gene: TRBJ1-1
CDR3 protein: CASSLEGRTGNTEAFF

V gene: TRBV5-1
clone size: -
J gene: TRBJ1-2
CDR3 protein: CASSLVSGGNYGYTF

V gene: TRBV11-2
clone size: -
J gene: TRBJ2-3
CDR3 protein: CASSSRDTQYF

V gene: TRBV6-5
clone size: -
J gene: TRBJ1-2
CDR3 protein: CASSEVRRNYGYTF

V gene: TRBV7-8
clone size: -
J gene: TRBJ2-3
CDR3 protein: CASSLVGLAGVYF

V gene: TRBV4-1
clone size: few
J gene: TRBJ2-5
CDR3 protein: CASSQDLPAGGQETQYF

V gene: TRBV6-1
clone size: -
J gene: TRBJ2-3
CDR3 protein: CAGVTTGTGADTQYF

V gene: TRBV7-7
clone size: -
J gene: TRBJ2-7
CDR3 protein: CASSLGTGSYEQYF

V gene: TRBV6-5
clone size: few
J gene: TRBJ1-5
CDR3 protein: CASRRQLNQPQHF

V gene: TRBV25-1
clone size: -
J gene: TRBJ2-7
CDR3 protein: CASSDAGPYSYEQYF

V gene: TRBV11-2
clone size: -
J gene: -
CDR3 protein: CASSAARYHEQYF